The 17 T cell receptor beta chains below all came from one sample that was sequenced in a study of blood T cell repertoires in COVID-19. This table comes from immunoSEQ multiplex PCR, and its TCRdb copy is limited to in-frame clones, with some not included. The repertoire holds under 200,000 clones, with roughly four fifths as singletons. Sequencing input: peripheral blood. The receptors shown here come from a human donor with acute or convalescent COVID-19. The donor label of this sample is uncertain.

The chain links TRBV2 to TRBJ2-7, with TRBD1 identical over 10 bases. The junction had 3 bases not matched to a gene; V was cut back by 5 bases and J by 5 bases. The CDR3 is 13 residues long. CDR1 is SNHLY, CDR2 FYNNEI, per germline. CDR3 sequence: CASSWTGGHEQYF. The CDR3 DNA is TGTGCCAGCAGTTGGACAGGGGGGCACGAGCAGTACTTC.

The chain combines TRBV28 with TRBJ2-7, with 7 bases aligning to TRBD2. Germline-derived CDR1 and CDR2 are MDHEN and SYDVKM. Unmatched junction bases numbered 5, after V lost 3 bases and J lost 0 bases. The CDR3 spans 15 residues. The CDR3 protein is CASSLAASGSYEQYF. The CDR3 DNA reads TGTGCCAGCAGTTTGGCTGCTAGCGGCTCCTACGAGCAGTACTTC.

This rearrangement joins TRBV28 to TRBJ2-7; 9 bases align to TRBD1. The V and J ends lost 5 bases and 5 bases, in that order; junction bases with no gene match: 7. The CDR3 consists of 14 residues. Germline lookup yields CDR1 MDHEN and CDR2 SYDVKM. Here the CDR3 DNA reads TGTGCCAGCAGTAATTACAGGGGGCTAAACGAGCAGTACTTC. Encoded protein: CASSNYRGLNEQYF.

This chain connects TRBV27 to TRBJ1-2; TRBD1 agrees at 7 bases. Germline loops: CDR1 MNHEY, CDR2 SMNVEV (reference sequence). V lost 5 bases, J lost 8 bases, and 20 bases stayed unmatched. This CDR3 is 17 amino acids long. CDR3 in DNA: TGTGCCAGCAGTACGACCGGGACAGCCGGCCCAGTGAGGGGCTACACCTTC. Encoded protein: CASSTTGTAGPVRGYTF.

The V call is TRBV11-2, the J call TRBJ1-2; D is uncertain. The CDR3 runs to 14 residues. The ends were cut back, 0 bases at V and 0 bases at J, with 5 bases in the middle. The V gene's germline CDR1 is SGHAT and CDR2 FQNNGV. The CDR3 DNA is TGTGCCAGCAGCTTAGACCTGTCTAACTATGGCTACACCTTC. Its protein product is CASSLDLSNYGYTF.

The chain uses TRBV14 and TRBJ1-4; 12 nucleotides match TRBD1. The CDR3 runs to 16 residues. Looked up from germline, CDR1 is SGHDN and CDR2 is FVKESK. Trimming at V came to 5 bases and at J to 8 bases, leaving 9 bases not matched to a gene. This CDR3 reads CASSSPGQGAIEKLFF. CDR3 coding DNA: TGTGCCAGCAGCTCTCCGGGACAGGGGGCTATAGAAAAACTGTTTTTT.

In its sample, this clone was seen once. The chain is built from TRBV2 and TRBJ1-1; tentative D call: TRBD1 (5 bases). CDR1 is SNHLY and CDR2 is FYNNEI in the germline V gene. The CDR3 is made up of 15 amino acids. The ends were cut back, 7 bases at V and 4 bases at J, with 19 bases in the middle. The CDR3 region is CASTLIAGVGTEAFF. The CDR3 DNA is TGTGCCAGCACCCTTATCGCGGGGGTAGGCACTGAAGCTTTCTTT.

V usage is TRBV10-1 and J usage is TRBJ2-1, with TRBD2 matching 10 bases. The V gene's germline CDR1 is WNHNN and CDR2 SYGVQD (reference sequence). V was pared by 6 bases and J by 12 bases, with 5 bases of the junction left unmatched. This CDR3 has 12 amino acids. The CDR3 reads CASRLAGDLQFF. The CDR3 coding sequence is TGCGCCAGCAGGCTAGCGGGAGATTTGCAGTTCTTC.

This sequence joins TRBV9 and TRBJ2-3; 9 bases map to TRBD2. Germline V gene sequence: CDR1 SGDLS, CDR2 YYNGEE. The V gene end was trimmed by 3 bases and the J gene end by 2 bases; junction bases not matched to a gene: 10. This CDR3 is 17 amino acids long. This chain's CDR3 is CASSAPSGGFLTDTQYF. The CDR3 nucleotides read TGTGCCAGCAGCGCTCCGAGCGGGGGGTTTCTCACAGATACGCAGTATTTT. Complete variable domain (other parts from reference TRBV9 and TRBJ2-3): DSGVTQTPKHLITATGQRVTLRCSPRSGDLSVYWYQQSLDQGLQFLIQYYNGEERAKGNILERFSAQQFPDLHSELNLSSLELGDSALYFCASSAPSGGFLTDTQYFGPGTRLTVL.

This clone was counted between two and nine times. This rearrangement joins TRBV2 to TRBJ2-1, with D possibly matching TRBD2 (6 bases). V was shortened by 6 bases and J by 3 bases, with 18 bases between the two germline ends. The CDR3 has 16 amino acids. Germline V CDR1 and CDR2: SNHLY, FYNNEI. The CDR3 here is CASRKEGLRDYNEQFF. The CDR3 nucleotides read TGTGCCAGCAGGAAGGAGGGACTCCGGGACTACAATGAGCAGTTCTTC.

V and J are TRBV7-6 and TRBJ2-5, with D perhaps matching TRBD2 (6 bases). Between the trimmed V and J ends, which lost 3 bases and 5 bases, there was a span of 19 bases. This CDR3 spans 16 amino acids. Germline V lookup: CDR1 SGHVS, CDR2 FNYEAQ. This CDR3 is CASSLGIAVGGETQYF. CDR3 sequence (DNA): TGTGCCAGCAGCTTGGGGATAGCGGTCGGCGGGGAGACCCAGTACTTC. The entire variable domain, with the rest obtained from reference TRBV7-6 and TRBJ2-5, is as follows: GAGVSQSPRYKVTKRGQDVALRCDPISGHVSLYWYRQALGQGPEFLTYFNYEAQQDKSGLPNDRFSAERPEGSISTLTIQRTEQRDSAMYRCASSLGIAVGGETQYFGPGTRLLVL.

The V gene is TRBV3-1 (or the pseudogene TRBV3-2), the J gene TRBJ2-5, with 11 bases identical to TRBD2. Per germline, CDR1 LGHDT and CDR2 YNNKEL (reference sequence). V gave up 3 bases and J gave up 5 bases; unmatched junction bases: 11. The CDR3 consists of 17 residues. The CDR3 coding sequence is TGTGCCAGCAGCCAGAGTTTAGCGGGGGGGCCGAGGGAGACCCAGTACTTC. Encoded protein: CASSQSLAGGPRETQYF.

This clone was observed once. V is TRBV5-1 and J is TRBJ2-3, with D possibly being TRBD2 (5 bases). The CDR3 covers 17 residues. CDR1 is SGHRS, CDR2 YFSETQ, per germline. V was cut by 4 bases and J by 0 bases, with 18 bases left in between. CDR3 bases: TGCGCCAGCAGCGTAACCTCGGCGGGTGCCAGCACAGATACGCAGTATTTT. The encoded protein is CASSVTSAGASTDTQYF.

This chain's CDR3 is CASSRDPGRWGDTDTQYF. Written as DNA, the CDR3 is TGTGCCAGCAGCAGGGACCCTGGGAGGTGGGGAGACACAGATACGCAGTATTTT. The chain has TRBV5-4 and TRBJ2-3; D might be TRBD2 (6 bases). Germline loops: CDR1 SGHNT, CDR2 YYREEE (reference sequence). This CDR3 spans 18 amino acids. V was trimmed by 4 bases and J by 2 bases, leaving 23 bases between them.

The genes are TRBV19 and TRBJ1-5; tentatively, D is TRBD1 (6 bases). With 2 bases removed from V and 6 bases from J, the gap between germline ends came to 11 bases. The CDR3 is made up of 14 amino acids. Germline CDR1 reads LNHDA; CDR2 reads SQIVND (reference sequence). The CDR3 coding sequence is TGTGCCAGTAGTATACTACAGGGTAGTCAGCCCCAGCATTTT. Translation gives CASSILQGSQPQHF.

The rearrangement links TRBV14 to TRBJ2-5; TRBD2 agrees at 15 bases. This CDR3 contains 19 residues. CDR1 is SGHDN, CDR2 FVKESK, per germline. V shed 3 bases and J 0 bases; nucleotides not matched to a gene: 8. The CDR3 region is CASSHGAGLAGGYQETQYF. DNA for the CDR3: TGTGCCAGCAGCCACGGGGCCGGACTAGCGGGAGGGTACCAAGAGACCCAGTACTTC.

The gene calls are TRBV7-9 and TRBJ2-1, with 13 nucleotides matching TRBD2. V trimming: 5 bases; J trimming: 3 bases; junction bases outside the gene matches: 4. This CDR3 has 16 amino acids. CDR1 is SEHNR and CDR2 is FQNEAQ in the germline V gene (reference sequence). This CDR3 is CASSTRLAGGYNEQFF. The CDR3 DNA reads as TGTGCCAGCAGCACTAGACTAGCGGGGGGCTACAATGAGCAGTTCTTC.